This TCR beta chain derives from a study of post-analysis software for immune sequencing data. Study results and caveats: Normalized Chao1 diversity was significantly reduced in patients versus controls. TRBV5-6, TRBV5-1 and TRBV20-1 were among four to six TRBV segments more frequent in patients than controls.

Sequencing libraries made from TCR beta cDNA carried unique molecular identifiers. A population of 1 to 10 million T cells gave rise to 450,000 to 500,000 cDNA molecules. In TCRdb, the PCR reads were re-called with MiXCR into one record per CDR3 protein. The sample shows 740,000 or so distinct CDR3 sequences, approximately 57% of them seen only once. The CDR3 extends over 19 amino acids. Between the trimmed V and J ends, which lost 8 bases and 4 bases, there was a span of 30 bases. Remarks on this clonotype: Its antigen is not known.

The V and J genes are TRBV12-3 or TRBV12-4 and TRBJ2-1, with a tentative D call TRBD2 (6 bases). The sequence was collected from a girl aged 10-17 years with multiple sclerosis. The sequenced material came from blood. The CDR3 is CASPPIVGRGAVGYNEQFF. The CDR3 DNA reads TGTGCCAGCCCCCCGATTGTCGGGCGGGGAGCCGTCGGGTACAATGAGCAGTTCTTC.